The source of this T cell receptor beta chain is a study of T cell responses to AZD1222 COVID-19 vaccine. TCRdb keeps only in-frame clones here, not all; method: immunoSEQ multiplex PCR. The table includes around 170,000 clones, nearly 95% detected once. Germline V gene data show CDR1 as LNHDA and CDR2 as SQIVND (reference sequence). Trimming removed 4 bases at V and 8 bases at J, with 18 bases between. The CDR3 length is 15 residues. The study's findings and limits: Donor demographics were predominantly white British with a female majority; clonal diversity may be underestimated. Recipients of two AZD1222 doses showed rising Spike-specific TCR breadth and depth.

Worth noting for this clone: The antigen remains undetermined.

This sequence joins TRBV19 and TRBJ2-1, with D unclear. The sample was peripheral blood, taken 28 days after the second AZD1222 dose. The receptor was isolated from an adult who received the AZD1222 COVID-19 vaccine. This chain's CDR3 is CASSTPYTDQDEQFF. The CDR3 region has the DNA TGTGCCAGTAGTACCCCCTATACCGACCAAGATGAGCAGTTCTTC.